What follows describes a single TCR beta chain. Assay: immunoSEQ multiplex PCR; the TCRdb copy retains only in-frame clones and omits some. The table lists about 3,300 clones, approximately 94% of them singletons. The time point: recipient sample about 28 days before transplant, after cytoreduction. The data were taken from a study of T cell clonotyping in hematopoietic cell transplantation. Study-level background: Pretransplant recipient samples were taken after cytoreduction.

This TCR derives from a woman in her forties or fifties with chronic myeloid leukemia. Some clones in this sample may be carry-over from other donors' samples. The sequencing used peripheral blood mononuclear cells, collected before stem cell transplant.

CDR3 DNA: TGTGCCAGCAGCGTAGTGGGACAGGGGGACACTGAAGCTTTCTTT. It encodes CASSVVGQGDTEAFF. The chain uses TRBV9 and TRBJ1-1, with TRBD1 matching over 11 bases. This CDR3 spans 15 amino acids. After removal of 0 bases from V and 3 bases from J, the junction contained 1 base not matched to a gene. CDR1 is SGDLS and CDR2 is YYNGEE in the germline V gene.